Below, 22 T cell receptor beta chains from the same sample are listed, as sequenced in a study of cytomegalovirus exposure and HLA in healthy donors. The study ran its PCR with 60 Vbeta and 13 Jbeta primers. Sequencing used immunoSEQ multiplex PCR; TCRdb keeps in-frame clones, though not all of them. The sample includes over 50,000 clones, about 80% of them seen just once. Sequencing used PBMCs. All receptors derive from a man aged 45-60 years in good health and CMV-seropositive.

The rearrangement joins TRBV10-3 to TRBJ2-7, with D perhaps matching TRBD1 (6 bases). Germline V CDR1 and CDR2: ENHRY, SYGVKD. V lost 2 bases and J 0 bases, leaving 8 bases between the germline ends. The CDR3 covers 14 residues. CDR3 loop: CAISETGFSYEQYF. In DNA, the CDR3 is TGTGCCATCAGTGAGACAGGGTTCTCCTACGAGCAGTACTTC.

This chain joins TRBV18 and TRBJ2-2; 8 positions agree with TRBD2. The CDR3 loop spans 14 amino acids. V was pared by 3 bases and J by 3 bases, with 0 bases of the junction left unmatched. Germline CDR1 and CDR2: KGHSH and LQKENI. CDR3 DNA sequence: TGTGCCAGCTCACCCGGGAGGGACACCGGGGAGCTGTTTTTT. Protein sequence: CASSPGRDTGELFF.

The CDR3 region has the DNA TGTGCCAGCAGCCCTACGGGTGGGGCCGGGGAGACCCAGTACTTC. It encodes CASSPTGGAGETQYF. The J gene is TRBJ2-5, the V gene TRBV5-4; possibly TRBD1 for D (5 bases). V gave up 4 bases and J gave up 5 bases, with 18 bases separating them. This CDR3 has 15 residues. CDR1 is SGHNT, CDR2 YYREEE, per germline (reference sequence).

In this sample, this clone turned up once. CDR3 protein: CASTRGPNSNQPQHF. CDR3 DNA: TGTGCCAGCACCAGGGGGCCGAATAGCAATCAGCCCCAGCATTTT. The chain is built from TRBV2 and TRBJ1-5, with 8 bases identical to TRBD1. The CDR3 is 15 residues long. The V gene's germline CDR1 is SNHLY and CDR2 FYNNEI. With V trimmed by 7 bases and J by 0 bases, 5 bases remained unmatched.

The CDR3 loop reads CASSQAGTGLYEQYF. CDR3 in DNA: TGCGCCAGCAGCCAAGCAGGGACAGGACTCTACGAGCAGTACTTC. The chain has TRBV4-3 and TRBJ2-7; the match to TRBD1 covers 8 bases. The V and J ends lost 1 base and 3 bases, in that order; junction bases with no gene match: 5. This CDR3 contains 15 residues. The germline CDR1 and CDR2 sequences are LGHNA and YSLEER.

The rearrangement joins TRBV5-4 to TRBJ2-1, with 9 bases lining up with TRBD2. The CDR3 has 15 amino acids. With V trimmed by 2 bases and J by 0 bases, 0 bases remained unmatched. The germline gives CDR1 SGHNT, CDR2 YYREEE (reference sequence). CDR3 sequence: CASSFSGSSYNEQFF. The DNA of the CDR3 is TGTGCCAGCAGCTTTAGCGGGAGCTCCTACAATGAGCAGTTCTTC.

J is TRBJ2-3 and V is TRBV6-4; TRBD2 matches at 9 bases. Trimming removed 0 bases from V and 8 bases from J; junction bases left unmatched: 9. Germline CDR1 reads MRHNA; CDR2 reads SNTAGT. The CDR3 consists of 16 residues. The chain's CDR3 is CASSDSVAGGPSTQYF. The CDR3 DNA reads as TGTGCCAGCAGTGACTCGGTTGCGGGGGGGCCGTCTACGCAGTATTTT.

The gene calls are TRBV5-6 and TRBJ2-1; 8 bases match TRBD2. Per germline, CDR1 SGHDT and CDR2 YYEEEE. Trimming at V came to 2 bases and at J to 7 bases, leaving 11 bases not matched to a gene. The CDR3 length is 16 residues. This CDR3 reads CASSFPGLVGRNEQFF. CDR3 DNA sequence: TGTGCCAGCAGCTTCCCGGGACTAGTAGGGAGGAATGAGCAGTTCTTC.

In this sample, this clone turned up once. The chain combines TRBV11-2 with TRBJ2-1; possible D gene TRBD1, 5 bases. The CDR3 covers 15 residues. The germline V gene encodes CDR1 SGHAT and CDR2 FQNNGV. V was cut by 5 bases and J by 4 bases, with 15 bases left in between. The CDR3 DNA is TGTGCCAGCAGCGCCAACAGGCCACGTTACAATGAGCAGTTCTTC. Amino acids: CASSANRPRYNEQFF.

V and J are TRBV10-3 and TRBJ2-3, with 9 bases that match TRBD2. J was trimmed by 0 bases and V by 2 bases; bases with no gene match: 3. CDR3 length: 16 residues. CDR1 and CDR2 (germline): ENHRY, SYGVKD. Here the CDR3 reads CAISEGLAGSTDTQYF. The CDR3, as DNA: TGTGCCATCAGTGAGGGCCTAGCGGGAAGCACAGATACGCAGTATTTT.

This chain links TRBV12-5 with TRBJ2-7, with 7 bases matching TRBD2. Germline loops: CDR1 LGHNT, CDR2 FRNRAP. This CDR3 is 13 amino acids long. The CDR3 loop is CVLGDGEGFEQYF. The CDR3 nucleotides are TGTGTCCTGGGAGATGGGGAGGGGTTCGAGCAGTACTTC.

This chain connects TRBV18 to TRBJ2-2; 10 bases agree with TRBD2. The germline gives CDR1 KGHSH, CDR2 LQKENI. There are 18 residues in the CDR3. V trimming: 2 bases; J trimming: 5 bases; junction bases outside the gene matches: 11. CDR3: CASSPSGSGGARTGELFF. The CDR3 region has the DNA TGTGCCAGCTCACCATCGGGCAGCGGGGGGGCCCGGACCGGGGAGCTGTTTTTT.

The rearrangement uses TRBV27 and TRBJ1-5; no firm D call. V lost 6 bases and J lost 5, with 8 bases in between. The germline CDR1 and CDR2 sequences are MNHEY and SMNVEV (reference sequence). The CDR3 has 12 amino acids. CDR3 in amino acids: CASRAGDQPQHF. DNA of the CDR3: TGTGCCAGCAGGGCGGGAGATCAGCCCCAGCATTTT.

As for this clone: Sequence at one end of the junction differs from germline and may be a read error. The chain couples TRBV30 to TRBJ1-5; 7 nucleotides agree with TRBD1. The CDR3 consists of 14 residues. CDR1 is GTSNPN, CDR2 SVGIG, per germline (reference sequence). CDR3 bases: TGTGTCTGGAATAGGGGGCTTGGGAATCAGCCCCAGCATTTT. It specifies CVWNRGLGNQPQHF. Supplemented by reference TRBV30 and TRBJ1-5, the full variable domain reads SQTIHQWPATLVQPVGSPLSLECTVEGTSNPNLYWYRQAAGRGLQLLFYSVGIGQISSEVPQNLSASRPQDRQFILSSKKLLLSDSGFYLCVWNRGLGNQPQHFGDGTRLSIL.

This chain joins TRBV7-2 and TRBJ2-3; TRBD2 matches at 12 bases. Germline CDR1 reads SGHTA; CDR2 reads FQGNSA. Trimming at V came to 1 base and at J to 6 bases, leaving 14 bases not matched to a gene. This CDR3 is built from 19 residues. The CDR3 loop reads CASSLGRKSLAGGPDTQYF. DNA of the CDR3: TGTGCCAGCAGCTTAGGTCGAAAAAGTCTAGCGGGAGGGCCCGATACGCAGTATTTT.

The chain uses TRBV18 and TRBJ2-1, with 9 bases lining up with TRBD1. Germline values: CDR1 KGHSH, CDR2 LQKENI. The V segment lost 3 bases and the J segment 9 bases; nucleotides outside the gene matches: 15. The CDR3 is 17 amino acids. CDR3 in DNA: TGTGCCAGCTCACCCCTTTTAGTAAGGACAGGGGACGGTGAGCAGTTCTTC. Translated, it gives CASSPLLVRTGDGEQFF.

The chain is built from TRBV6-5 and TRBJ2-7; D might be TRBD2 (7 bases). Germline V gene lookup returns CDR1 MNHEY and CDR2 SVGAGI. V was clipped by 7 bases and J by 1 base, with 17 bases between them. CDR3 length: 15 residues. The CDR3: CASTPPGGQSYEQYF. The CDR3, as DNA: TGTGCCAGCACTCCACCCGGGGGGCAATCCTACGAGCAGTACTTC.

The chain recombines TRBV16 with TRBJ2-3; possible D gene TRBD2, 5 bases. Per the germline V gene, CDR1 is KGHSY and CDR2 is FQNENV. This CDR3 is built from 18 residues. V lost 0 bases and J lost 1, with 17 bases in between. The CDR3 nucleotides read TGTGCCAGCAGCCAATCTGTGCAGTCGGCGGGCGGCACAGATACGCAGTATTTT. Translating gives CASSQSVQSAGGTDTQYF.

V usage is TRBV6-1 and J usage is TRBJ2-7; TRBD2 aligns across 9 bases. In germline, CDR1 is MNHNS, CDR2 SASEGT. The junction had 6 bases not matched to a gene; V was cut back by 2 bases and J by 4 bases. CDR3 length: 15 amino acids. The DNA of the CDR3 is TGTGCCAGCAGTGAACGTCTAGCGGGAACATACGAGCAGTACTTC. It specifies CASSERLAGTYEQYF.

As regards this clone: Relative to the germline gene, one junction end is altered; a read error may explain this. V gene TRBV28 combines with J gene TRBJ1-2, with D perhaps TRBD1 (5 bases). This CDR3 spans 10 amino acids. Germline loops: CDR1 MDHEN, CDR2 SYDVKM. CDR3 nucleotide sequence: TGTGCCAGCGGTGGGGCCCCATCTGTATTC. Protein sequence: CASGGAPSVF.

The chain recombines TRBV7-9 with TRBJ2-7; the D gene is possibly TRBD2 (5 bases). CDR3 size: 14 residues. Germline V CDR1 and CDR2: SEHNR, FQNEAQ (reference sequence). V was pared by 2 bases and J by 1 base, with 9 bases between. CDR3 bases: TGTGCCAGCAGCTTAATGGGAGCTTCCTACGAGCAGTACTTC. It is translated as CASSLMGASYEQYF.

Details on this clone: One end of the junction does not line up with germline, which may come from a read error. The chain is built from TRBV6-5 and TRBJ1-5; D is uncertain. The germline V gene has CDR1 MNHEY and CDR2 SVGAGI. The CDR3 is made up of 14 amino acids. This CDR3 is CASRADGYNQAQHF. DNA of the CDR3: TGTGCCAGCAGAGCGGACGGATACAATCAGGCCCAGCATTTT.